This T cell receptor (beta chain) was recovered during a study of blood T cell repertoires in COVID-19. Turning to the study itself: Samples of COVID-19 (acute and convalescent) were obtained from the United States, Italy and Spain. Sources were T cells, B-cell-depleted T cells, or PBMCs; the material itself was cDNA or gDNA.

The CDR3 has 13 amino acids. Trimming pared 5 bases from V and 3 bases from J, leaving 8 bases between. The germline gives CDR1 SEHNR, CDR2 FQNEAQ (reference sequence). Authors' data handling: Estimation of nucleated cell counts was performed using reference gene primer amplification. Here immunoSEQ multiplex PCR was the method, and the copy in TCRdb shows in-frame clones only, minus some. Clone size and the V and J calls come from that table; the DNA yielded D and trimming. This table holds under 150,000 clones, about 85% found once. The TCR originated in a man aged 45-65 years with acute or convalescent COVID-19. Sequencing used peripheral blood. The V and J genes are TRBV7-9 and TRBJ1-3; unclear D gene. The CDR3 region has the DNA TGTGCCAGCAGCCCGCTAGATGGAAACACCATATATTTT. It yields the protein CASSPLDGNTIYF.